The 28 T cell receptor beta chains given below trace back to one sample, sequenced in a study of blood T cell repertoires in COVID-19. Generated by immunoSEQ multiplex PCR, the TCRdb table keeps only in-frame clones and is missing some. The profile shows around 370,000 clones, about 88% of them singletons. The material sequenced was PBMCs or T cells enriched from blood (not recorded which). Source of these receptors: a woman younger than 35 who had recovered from COVID-19.

This chain joins TRBV7-2 and TRBJ1-2; 7 nucleotides match TRBD1. Germline CDR1 is SGHTA and CDR2 is FQGNSA. This CDR3 contains 17 residues. The V gene end was trimmed by 2 bases and the J gene end by 4 bases; junction bases not matched to a gene: 13. The CDR3 coding sequence is TGTGCCAGCAGCTTAAATACAGGGGCTAAGGATGTCTATGGCTACACCTTC. Protein sequence: CASSLNTGAKDVYGYTF.

This chain links TRBV18 with TRBJ2-2; D is unclear. Trimming left V 1 base short and J 4 bases short, with 10 bases between. Per germline, CDR1 KGHSH and CDR2 LQKENI. This CDR3 has 15 amino acids. The CDR3 DNA reads TGTGCCAGCTCACCACGTCACAGCCCCACCGGGGAGCTGTTTTTT. Its protein is CASSPRHSPTGELFF.

The chain employs TRBV5-4 and TRBJ2-5; 13 bases match TRBD2. This CDR3 comprises 16 residues. Germline V gives CDR1 SGHNT, CDR2 YYREEE (reference sequence). With 4 bases clipped from V and 4 bases from J, the junction kept 7 bases outside the gene matches. CDR3 protein: CASSRRLAGGVETQYF. The CDR3 nucleotides are TGTGCCAGCAGCAGGAGACTAGCGGGGGGAGTAGAGACCCAGTACTTC.

V gene TRBV9 combines with J gene TRBJ2-3; 8 bases match TRBD2. The germline V gene encodes CDR1 SGDLS and CDR2 YYNGEE. This CDR3 spans 14 amino acids. V lost 0 bases to trimming and J lost 6 bases; unmatched junction nucleotides: 3. CDR3 protein: CASSVAAGEDTQYF. In DNA, the CDR3 is TGTGCCAGCAGCGTAGCAGCGGGGGAGGATACGCAGTATTTT.

This chain joins TRBV7-8 and TRBJ2-7, with 9 bases identical to TRBD1. The CDR3 sequence is 17 residues long. V gave up 6 bases and J gave up 4 bases; unmatched junction bases: 16. Germline CDR1 and CDR2: SGHVS and FQNEAQ. For the CDR3, the DNA is TGTGCCAGCAGGGCTTACCCCAGCTACAGGGGGCTTTACGAGCAGTACTTC. Translation gives CASRAYPSYRGLYEQYF.

The chain is built from TRBV7-8 and TRBJ2-7, with 7 bases aligning to TRBD2. The CDR3 runs 18 residues. In germline, CDR1 is SGHVS, CDR2 FQNEAQ. V lost 4 bases and J lost 5; bases outside the gene matches: 20. The CDR3: CASSSLSVGGTNSHEQYF. DNA of the CDR3: TGTGCCAGCAGCTCCCTTAGTGTAGGTGGGACTAACTCTCACGAGCAGTACTTC.

This clone was counted once. The chain is built from TRBV30 and TRBJ1-1; 7 bases line up with TRBD1. The CDR3 runs to 11 residues. Germline CDR1 reads GTSNPN; CDR2 reads SVGIG (reference sequence). The V gene end was trimmed by 3 bases and the J gene end by 11 bases; junction bases not matched to a gene: 6. The CDR3: CAWRAGRGAFF. CDR3 coding DNA: TGTGCCTGGAGGGCCGGCAGGGGGGCTTTCTTT.

The count of this clone is one. The chain joins TRBV5-1 to TRBJ2-3; 10 nucleotides line up with TRBD2. With V trimmed by 0 bases and J by 5 bases, 6 bases remained unmatched. The CDR3 has 16 amino acids. Germline V gene lookup returns CDR1 SGHRS and CDR2 YFSETQ. The DNA for the CDR3 is TGCGCCAGCAGCTTGGGGTCTAGCGGGGGAGGAGATACGCAGTATTTT. Translating it yields CASSLGSSGGGDTQYF.

The chain recombines TRBV28 with TRBJ1-2; D perhaps matches TRBD1 (6 bases). Looked up from germline, CDR1 is MDHEN and CDR2 is SYDVKM. The CDR3 contains 14 residues. Deletions cut 6 bases from V and 4 bases from J, with 15 bases between. The CDR3 bases are TGTGCCAGCAGCCCCCCTGGGGGGGCCTATGGCTACACCTTC. It specifies CASSPPGGAYGYTF.

The V call is TRBV5-6, the J call TRBJ2-2; D is perhaps TRBD1 (5 bases). This CDR3 has 15 residues. From germline, CDR1 is SGHDT and CDR2 YYEEEE. Trimming took 4 bases from V and 0 from J, leaving 10 bases between them. In DNA, the CDR3 is TGTGCCAGCAGCCCCCTGGGGCCGAACACCGGGGAGCTGTTTTTT. Protein: CASSPLGPNTGELFF.

The chain links TRBV6-2 or TRBV6-3 to TRBJ2-5; TRBD2 might be the D (5 bases). V lost 2 bases and J 2 bases, leaving 12 bases between the germline ends. The CDR3 covers 15 residues. Germline V gene lookup returns CDR1 MNHEY and CDR2 SVGEGT. CDR3 sequence (DNA): TGTGCCAGCAGTTACATTGGGAGCCGGCAAGAGACCCAGTACTTC. It is translated as CASSYIGSRQETQYF.

This clone was picked up a small number of times. This rearrangement joins TRBV6-5 to TRBJ1-2; 8 positions agree with TRBD1. J was trimmed by 9 bases and V by 2 bases; bases with no gene match: 5. There are 13 residues in the CDR3. Per germline, CDR1 MNHEY and CDR2 SVGAGI. The CDR3 nucleotides are TGTGCCAGCAGTTACGAGGACAGGGCAAGCTACACCTTC. This encodes CASSYEDRASYTF.

The gene calls are TRBV4-3 and TRBJ1-1; 9 bases line up with TRBD1. The CDR3 loop spans 16 amino acids. The trim removed 3 bases at V and 5 bases at J, leaving 10 bases unmatched. From germline, CDR1 is LGHNA and CDR2 YSLEER. Written as DNA, the CDR3 is TGCGCCAGCAGCCACTACCCCTTGACAGGGGGGACTGAAGCTTTCTTT. This sequence encodes CASSHYPLTGGTEAFF.

The chain joins TRBV14 to TRBJ1-5; no definite D call. CDR1 and CDR2 (germline): SGHDN, FVKESK. CDR3 length: 14 residues. Trimming left V 1 base short and J 7 bases short, with 11 bases between. The CDR3 DNA sequence: TGTGCCAGCAGCCAAGGTCGGACTGACCAGCCCCAGCATTTT. Amino acid sequence: CASSQGRTDQPQHF.

The V gene is TRBV6-5, the J gene TRBJ1-6; D gene ambiguous. Germline V lookup: CDR1 MNHEY, CDR2 SVGAGI. The CDR3 contains 13 residues. The germline V and J ends were trimmed by 0 bases and 9 bases, with 6 bases remaining between them. The CDR3 bases are TGTGCCAGCAGTTACTCTCTATTTTCACCCCTCCACTTT. Protein product: CASSYSLFSPLHF.

The chain has TRBV4-1 and TRBJ2-7; TRBD1 aligns across 9 bases. The V segment lost 3 bases and the J segment 5 bases; nucleotides outside the gene matches: 8. The CDR3 totals 15 residues. Germline assignment: CDR1 MGHRA and CDR2 YSYEKL. The CDR3, as DNA: TGCGCCAGCAGCCACTCCGGGACAGGGTTAGACGAGCAGTACTTC. Translation: CASSHSGTGLDEQYF.

V gene TRBV5-5 combines with J gene TRBJ2-2; D remains unclear. This CDR3 region has 13 residues. Trimming took 4 bases from V and 4 from J, leaving 8 bases between them. Germline loops: CDR1 SGHKS, CDR2 YYEKEE (reference sequence). This chain's CDR3 is CASSPQITGELFF. The CDR3 bases are TGTGCCAGCAGCCCCCAGATCACCGGGGAGCTGTTTTTT.

This clone was detected only a few times. V usage is TRBV21-1 and J usage is TRBJ1-5; no check of the table's D call, TRBD1, against the DNA was made. TRBV21-1 represents a pseudogene. The CDR3 consists of 14 residues. The CDR3 DNA reads as TGTGCCAGCACTGGCTTTTATAGCAATCAGCCCCAGCATTTT. This encodes CASTGFYSNQPQHF.

V usage is TRBV20-1 and J usage is TRBJ1-2; D is uncertain. This CDR3 region has 10 residues. Germline V gene data show CDR1 as DFQATT and CDR2 as SNEGSKA (reference sequence). The ends were cut back, 5 bases at V and 8 bases at J, with 9 bases in the middle. CDR3 loop: CSAPTRGYTF. The CDR3 DNA follows: TGCAGTGCTCCAACCCGGGGCTACACCTTC.

The chain is built from TRBV6-5 and TRBJ1-2, with 9 bases that match TRBD1. This CDR3 is 13 amino acids long. V lost 6 bases and J lost 7; bases outside the gene matches: 6. Germline lookup yields CDR1 MNHEY and CDR2 SVGAGI. CDR3 protein: CASRDTGGPGYTF. As DNA, the CDR3 is TGTGCCAGCAGAGATACAGGGGGCCCTGGCTACACCTTC.

This rearrangement joins TRBV5-6 to TRBJ2-4, with a possible D match to TRBD1 (6 bases). CDR1 and CDR2 from the germline V gene are SGHDT and YYEEEE. This CDR3 is built from 17 residues. Deletions cut 3 bases from V and 3 bases from J, with 19 bases between. In DNA form, the CDR3 reads TGTGCCAGCAGCTCTCCGATGGGGGCTGGGGGCAAAAACATTCAGTACTTC. Encoded protein: CASSSPMGAGGKNIQYF. The entire variable domain, with the rest obtained from reference TRBV5-6 and TRBJ2-4, is as follows: DAGVTQSPTHLIKTRGQQVTLRCSPKSGHDTVSWYQQALGQGPQFIFQYYEEEERQRGNFPDRFSGHQFPNYSSELNVNALLLGDSALYLCASSSPMGAGGKNIQYFGAGTRLSVL.

The J gene is TRBJ1-1, the V gene TRBV19; maybe TRBD1 (5 bases). This CDR3 comprises 14 residues. V lost 5 bases to trimming and J lost 3 bases, with 13 bases between them. Germline V gives CDR1 LNHDA, CDR2 SQIVND (reference sequence). The CDR3 DNA sequence: TGTGCCAGTAGTCCGTCCGGGGGGGACACTGAAGCTTTCTTT. Its protein product is CASSPSGGDTEAFF.

This clone has just one count. The chain is built from TRBV3-1 (or the pseudogene TRBV3-2) and TRBJ2-1, with D perhaps matching TRBD2 (5 bases). The CDR3 extends over 16 amino acids. Germline lookup yields CDR1 LGHDT and CDR2 YNNKEL (reference sequence). Trimming pared 1 base from V and 2 bases from J, leaving 12 bases between. DNA of the CDR3: TGTGCCAGCAGCCAAGTTGCCCAGCGGCCCTACAATGAGCAGTTCTTC. This sequence encodes CASSQVAQRPYNEQFF.

The chain employs TRBV10-3 and TRBJ1-2; 8 bases fit TRBD1. The germline CDR1 and CDR2 sequences are ENHRY and SYGVKD. The CDR3 is made up of 13 amino acids. Unmatched junction bases numbered 4, after V lost 7 bases and J lost 3 bases. CDR3 sequence reads: CAINGQGHYGYTF. For the CDR3, the DNA is TGTGCCATCAACGGACAGGGTCACTATGGCTACACCTTC.

The CDR3 DNA follows: TGTGCCATCAGTGAGTCAACCACAGGGGCCACTGAAGCTTTCTTT. It specifies CAISESTTGATEAFF. The rearrangement uses TRBV10-3 and TRBJ1-1, with 7 bases lining up with TRBD1. Germline V gene lookup returns CDR1 ENHRY and CDR2 SYGVKD. CDR3 length: 15 residues. Trimming removed 0 bases from V and 4 bases from J; junction bases left unmatched: 5.

V and J are TRBV5-6 and TRBJ1-1, with 8 bases lining up with TRBD1. V was pared by 3 bases and J by 6 bases, with 1 base of the junction left unmatched. This CDR3 is built from 12 residues. Per germline, CDR1 SGHDT and CDR2 YYEEEE. CDR3 loop: CASSSTGAEAFF. CDR3 in DNA: TGTGCCAGCAGCTCGACAGGGGCTGAAGCTTTCTTT.

This sequence joins TRBV25-1 and TRBJ2-2; TRBD2 might be the D (5 bases). Trimming took 1 base from V and 3 from J, leaving 6 bases between them. CDR3 length: 14 residues. Germline assignment: CDR1 MGHDK and CDR2 SYGVNS. For the CDR3, the DNA is TGTGCCAGCAGTGAATCGGGGTACACCGGGGAGCTGTTTTTT. It translates to CASSESGYTGELFF.

The rearrangement links TRBV5-4 to TRBJ1-2; D perhaps matches TRBD1 (5 bases). This CDR3 has 15 amino acids. V was pared by 0 bases and J by 6 bases, with 15 bases between. Germline V gives CDR1 SGHNT, CDR2 YYREEE (reference sequence). The CDR3: CASSLGGAGLDGYTF. The CDR3, as DNA: TGTGCCAGCAGCTTGGGCGGAGCAGGGTTGGATGGCTACACCTTC.